The present TCR beta chain was sequenced within a study of EBV T-cell therapy then PD-1 blockade in nasopharyngeal carcinoma (dated by TCRdb to about 2021). The label giving this sample's treatment or condition can be read as: AdE1-LMPpoly-expanded autologous EBV-specific T-cell therapy followed by anti-PD-1 nivolumab. Genomic DNA was extracted from sorted cells using the Qiagen DNeasy Kit. The immunoSEQ platform was used for deep sequencing of the TCR beta chain. In the original analysis: Repertoire data analysis was performed with the immunoSEQ Analyzer software. The table comes from immuneACCESS by way of TCRdb, which keeps in-frame sequences with V and J called. Part of the clones is missing from these tables; in studies checked, under half for an unresolved V gene and the rest for unknown reasons. The V and J calls and clone size were taken over from that table, and D and trimming were inferred from the DNA. The sample contains roughly 17,000 clones, 65% to 85% of them found a single time. The ten top clones hold 25% to 30% of the sample.

Comments on this clone: The antigen it binds to is not known. Base qualities are not recorded, but no much larger clone differs from it by a single base.

The germline V end is reduced by 7 bases and the J end by 6 bases; junction bases left unmatched: 17. The CDR3 starts with the cysteine, ends with the phenylalanine, and has 16 residues. Only CDR3 DNA remains: 48 bases, in frame from the first base. In the germline V gene (reference sequence), CDR1 corresponds to SEHNR and CDR2 to FQNEAQ. The chain employs TRBV7-9 and TRBJ2-7, and TRBD2 matches 8 of the central bases. The sequences come from CD8+ T cells from blood, collected at day 0 from a patient whose treatment included autologous EBV-specific T cells and nivolumab. The TCR originated in a man in his forties or fifties with nasopharyngeal carcinoma. The CDR3 protein sequence reads: CASNEPGGAVRTEQYF. The DNA is as follows: TGTGCCAGCAACGAACCCGGGGGGGCCGTCCGTACCGAGCAGTACTTC.